This TCR beta chain was sequenced for a study of blood T cell repertoires in COVID-19. Germline-derived CDR1 and CDR2 are LNHNV and YYDKDF (reference sequence). The V end lost 3 bases, the J end lost 4 bases, and 15 bases lay between the germline ends. The CDR3 contains 15 residues. Generated by immunoSEQ multiplex PCR, the TCRdb table keeps only in-frame clones and is missing some. The sample yields just over 60,000 clones, around 85% seen once. Source material: peripheral blood. The TCR originated in a man between 60 and 70 years old with acute or convalescent COVID-19. V gene TRBV15 combines with J gene TRBJ1-1; tentative D call: TRBD1 (5 bases). CDR3 protein: CATSSGTFRGTEAFF. CDR3 DNA: TGTGCCACCAGCAGCGGGACTTTCCGGGGCACTGAAGCTTTCTTT.